This TCR beta chain was found in a study of T cell responses to AZD1222 COVID-19 vaccine. Regarding the study as a whole: Reportedly, close to half of spike-specific TCRs are directed against unmutated variant regions.

Some clones are missing from TCRdb's copy, which holds only in-frame ones; the method was immunoSEQ multiplex PCR. In the table there are 55,000 to 75,000 clones, roughly 90% of which are singletons. V lost 1 base and J 6 bases, leaving 14 bases between the germline ends. The CDR3 contains 14 residues. Germline values: CDR1 SGHRS, CDR2 YFSETQ. With respect to this clone: Antigen: not known.

The rearrangement joins TRBV5-1 to TRBJ2-7; no clear D. This sequence originates from an adult in good health. Sequenced here: peripheral blood, sampled on day 0 of AZD1222 vaccination. CDR3: CASSLTVSGTEQYF. For the CDR3, the DNA is TGCGCCAGCAGCTTGACAGTCTCCGGTACCGAGCAGTACTTC.